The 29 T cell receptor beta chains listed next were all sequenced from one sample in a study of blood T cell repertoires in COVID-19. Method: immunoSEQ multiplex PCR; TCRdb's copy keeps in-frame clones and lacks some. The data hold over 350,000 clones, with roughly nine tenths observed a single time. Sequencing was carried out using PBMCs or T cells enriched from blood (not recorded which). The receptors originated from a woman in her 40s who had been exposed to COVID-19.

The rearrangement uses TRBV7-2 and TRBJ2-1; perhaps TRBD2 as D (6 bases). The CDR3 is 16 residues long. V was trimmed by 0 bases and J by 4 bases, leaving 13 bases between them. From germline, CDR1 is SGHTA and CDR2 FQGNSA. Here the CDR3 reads CASSLAQWDSYNEQFF. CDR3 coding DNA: TGTGCCAGCAGCTTAGCGCAGTGGGACTCATACAATGAGCAGTTCTTC.

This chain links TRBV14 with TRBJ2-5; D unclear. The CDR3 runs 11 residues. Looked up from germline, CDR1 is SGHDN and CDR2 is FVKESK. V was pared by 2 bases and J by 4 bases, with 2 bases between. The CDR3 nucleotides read TGTGCCAGCAGCCAACGAGAGACCCAGTACTTC. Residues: CASSQRETQYF.

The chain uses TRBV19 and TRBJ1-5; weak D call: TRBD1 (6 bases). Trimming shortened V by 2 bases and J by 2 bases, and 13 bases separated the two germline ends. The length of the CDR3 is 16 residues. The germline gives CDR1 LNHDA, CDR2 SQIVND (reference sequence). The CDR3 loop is CASSIWQGFGNQPQHF. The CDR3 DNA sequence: TGTGCCAGTAGTATATGGCAGGGGTTTGGCAATCAGCCCCAGCATTTT.

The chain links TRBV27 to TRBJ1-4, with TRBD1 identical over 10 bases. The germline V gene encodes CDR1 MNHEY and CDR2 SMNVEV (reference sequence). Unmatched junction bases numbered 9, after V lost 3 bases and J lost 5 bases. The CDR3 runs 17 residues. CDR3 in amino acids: CASSFLGTGARNEKLFF. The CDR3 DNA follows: TGTGCCAGCAGTTTCTTAGGGACAGGGGCCCGGAATGAAAAACTGTTTTTT.

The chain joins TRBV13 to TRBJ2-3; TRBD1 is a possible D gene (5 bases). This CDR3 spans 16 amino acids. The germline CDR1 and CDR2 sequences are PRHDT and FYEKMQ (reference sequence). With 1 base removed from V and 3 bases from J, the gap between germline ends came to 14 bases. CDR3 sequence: CASSLETRGRTDTQYF. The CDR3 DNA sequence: TGTGCCAGCAGCTTAGAGACAAGGGGCCGAACAGATACGCAGTATTTT.

CDR3 sequence reads: CASRERGRTDTQYF. The CDR3 DNA sequence: TGTGCCAGTAGGGAGCGGGGACGCACAGATACGCAGTATTTT. The chain carries TRBV19 and TRBJ2-3; TRBD2 aligns across 7 bases. Germline CDR1 reads LNHDA; CDR2 reads SQIVND (reference sequence). The CDR3 contains 14 residues. J was trimmed by 1 base and V by 6 bases; bases with no gene match: 4.

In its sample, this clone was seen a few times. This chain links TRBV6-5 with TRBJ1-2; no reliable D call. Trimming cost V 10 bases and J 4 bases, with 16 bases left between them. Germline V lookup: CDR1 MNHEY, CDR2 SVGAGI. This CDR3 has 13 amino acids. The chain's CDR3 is CATNVAAGYGYTF. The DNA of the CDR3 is TGTGCCACCAACGTGGCAGCGGGCTATGGCTACACCTTC.

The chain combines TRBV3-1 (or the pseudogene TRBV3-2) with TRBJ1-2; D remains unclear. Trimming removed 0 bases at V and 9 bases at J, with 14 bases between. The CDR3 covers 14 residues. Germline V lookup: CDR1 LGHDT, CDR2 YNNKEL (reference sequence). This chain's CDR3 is CASSQDLKSASYTF. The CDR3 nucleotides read TGTGCCAGCAGCCAAGATTTGAAGAGCGCGAGCTACACCTTC.

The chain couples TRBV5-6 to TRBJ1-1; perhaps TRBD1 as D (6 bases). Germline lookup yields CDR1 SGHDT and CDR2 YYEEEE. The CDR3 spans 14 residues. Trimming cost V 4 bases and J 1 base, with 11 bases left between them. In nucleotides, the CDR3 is TGTGCCAGCAGCCGCCGACAGGAGAACACTGAAGCTTTCTTT. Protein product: CASSRRQENTEAFF.

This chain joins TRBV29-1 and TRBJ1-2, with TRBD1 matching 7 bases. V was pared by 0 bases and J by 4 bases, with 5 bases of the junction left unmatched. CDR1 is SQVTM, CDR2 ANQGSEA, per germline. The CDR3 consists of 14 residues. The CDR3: CSVEDDRVAYGYTF. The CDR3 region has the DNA TGCAGCGTTGAAGACGACAGGGTCGCCTATGGCTACACCTTC.

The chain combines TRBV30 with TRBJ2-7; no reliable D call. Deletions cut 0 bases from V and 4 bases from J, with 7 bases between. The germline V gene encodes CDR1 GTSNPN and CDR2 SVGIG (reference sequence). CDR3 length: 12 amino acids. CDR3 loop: CAWSVLEYEQYF. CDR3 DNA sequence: TGTGCCTGGAGTGTATTAGAGTACGAGCAGTACTTC.

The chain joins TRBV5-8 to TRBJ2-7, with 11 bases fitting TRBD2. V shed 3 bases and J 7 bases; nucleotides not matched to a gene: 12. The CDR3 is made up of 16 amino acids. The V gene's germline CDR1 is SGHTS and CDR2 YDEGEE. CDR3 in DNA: TGTGCCAGCAGCTCGTGGACCACTAGCGGGGGACGGGAGCAGTACTTC. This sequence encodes CASSSWTTSGGREQYF.

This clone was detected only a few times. The CDR3 DNA reads TGTGCCAGCAGGGCAACTATGGAGGCGCAGTATTTT. Residues: CASRATMEAQYF. The J gene is TRBJ2-3, the V gene TRBV7-9, with D maybe TRBD2 (5 bases). Trimming removed 6 bases at V and 10 bases at J, with 14 bases between. Germline V gene data show CDR1 as SEHNR and CDR2 as FQNEAQ (reference sequence). CDR3 length: 12 residues.

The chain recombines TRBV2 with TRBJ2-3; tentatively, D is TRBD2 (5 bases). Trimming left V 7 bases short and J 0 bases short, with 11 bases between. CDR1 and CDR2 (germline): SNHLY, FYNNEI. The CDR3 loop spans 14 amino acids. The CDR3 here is CASKAGRSTDTQYF. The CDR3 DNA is TGTGCCAGCAAGGCGGGCAGAAGCACAGATACGCAGTATTTT.

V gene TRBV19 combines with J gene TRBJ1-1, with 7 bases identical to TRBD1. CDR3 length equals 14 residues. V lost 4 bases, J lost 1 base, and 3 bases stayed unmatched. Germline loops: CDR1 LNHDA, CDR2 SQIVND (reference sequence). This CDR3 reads CASSTGQRNTEAFF. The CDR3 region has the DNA TGTGCCAGTAGTACGGGACAGAGGAACACTGAAGCTTTCTTT.

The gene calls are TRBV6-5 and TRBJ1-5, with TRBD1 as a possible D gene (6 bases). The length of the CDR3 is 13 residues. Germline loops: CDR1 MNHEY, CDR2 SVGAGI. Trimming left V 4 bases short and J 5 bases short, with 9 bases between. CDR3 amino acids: CASSLDSYQPQHF. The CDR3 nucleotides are TGTGCCAGCAGTTTGGACAGCTATCAGCCCCAGCATTTT.

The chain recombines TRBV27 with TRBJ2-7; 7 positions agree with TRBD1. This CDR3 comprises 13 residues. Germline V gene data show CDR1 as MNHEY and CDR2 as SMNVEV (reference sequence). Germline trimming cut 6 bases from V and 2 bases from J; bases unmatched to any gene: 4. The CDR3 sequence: CASRRTGTYEQYF. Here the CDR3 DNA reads TGTGCCAGCAGGAGGACAGGCACCTACGAGCAGTACTTC.

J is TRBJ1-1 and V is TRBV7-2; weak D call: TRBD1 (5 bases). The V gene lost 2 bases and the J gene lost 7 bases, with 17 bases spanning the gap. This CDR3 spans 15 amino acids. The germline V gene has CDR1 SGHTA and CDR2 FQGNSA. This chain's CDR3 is CASSLTSLTGGEAFF. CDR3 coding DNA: TGTGCCAGCAGCTTAACTAGCCTAACCGGGGGTGAAGCTTTCTTT.

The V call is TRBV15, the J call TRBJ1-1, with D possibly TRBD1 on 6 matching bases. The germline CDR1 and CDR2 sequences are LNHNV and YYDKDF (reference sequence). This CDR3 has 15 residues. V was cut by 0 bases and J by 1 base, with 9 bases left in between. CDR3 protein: CATSREMTGNTEAFF. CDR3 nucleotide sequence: TGTGCCACCAGCAGAGAGATGACAGGGAACACTGAAGCTTTCTTT.

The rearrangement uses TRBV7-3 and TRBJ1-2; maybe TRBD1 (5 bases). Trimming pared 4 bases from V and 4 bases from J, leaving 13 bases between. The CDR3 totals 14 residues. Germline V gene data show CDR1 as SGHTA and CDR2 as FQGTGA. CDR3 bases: TGTGCCAGCAGCTCCAAGGCCGGGGGCTATGGCTACACCTTC. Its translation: CASSSKAGGYGYTF.

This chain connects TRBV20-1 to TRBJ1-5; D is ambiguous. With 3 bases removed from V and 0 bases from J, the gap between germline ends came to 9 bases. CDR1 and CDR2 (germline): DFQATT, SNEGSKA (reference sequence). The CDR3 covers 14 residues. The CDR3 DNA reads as TGCAGTGCTAGTTCGGGTTATAGCAATCAGCCCCAGCATTTT. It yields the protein CSASSGYSNQPQHF.

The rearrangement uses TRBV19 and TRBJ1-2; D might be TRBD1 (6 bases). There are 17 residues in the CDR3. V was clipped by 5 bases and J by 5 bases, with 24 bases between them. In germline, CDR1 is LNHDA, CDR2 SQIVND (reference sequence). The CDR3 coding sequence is TGTGCCAGTAGTCCCGGTTTGTTTTCGGACAGCCGGTATGGCTACACCTTC. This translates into CASSPGLFSDSRYGYTF.

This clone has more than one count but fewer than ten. CDR3 region: CASSSQGGGQPQHF. For the CDR3, the DNA is TGTGCCAGCAGTTCACAGGGTGGAGGTCAGCCCCAGCATTTT. The chain carries TRBV27 and TRBJ1-5, with TRBD1 as a possible D gene (6 bases). V was pared by 4 bases and J by 6 bases, with 13 bases between. The germline V gene has CDR1 MNHEY and CDR2 SMNVEV (reference sequence). The CDR3 has 14 amino acids.

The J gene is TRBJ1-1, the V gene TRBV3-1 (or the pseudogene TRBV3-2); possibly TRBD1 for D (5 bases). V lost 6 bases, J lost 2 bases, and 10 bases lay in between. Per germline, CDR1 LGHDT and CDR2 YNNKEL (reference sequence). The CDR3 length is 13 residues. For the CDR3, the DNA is TGTGCCAGCAGTGATGACAGAAACACTGAAGCTTTCTTT. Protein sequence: CASSDDRNTEAFF.

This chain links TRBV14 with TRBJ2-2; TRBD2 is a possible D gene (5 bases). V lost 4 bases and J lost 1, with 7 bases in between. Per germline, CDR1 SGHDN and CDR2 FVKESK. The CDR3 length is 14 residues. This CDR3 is CASSLTRNTGELFF. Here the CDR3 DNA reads TGTGCCAGCAGCCTTACTAGGAACACCGGGGAGCTGTTTTTT.

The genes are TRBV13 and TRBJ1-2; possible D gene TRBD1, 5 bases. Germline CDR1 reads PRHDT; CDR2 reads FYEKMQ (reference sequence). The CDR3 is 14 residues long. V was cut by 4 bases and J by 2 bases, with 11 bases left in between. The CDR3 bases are TGTGCCAGCAGCTCCATCGACAGAAACTATGGCTACACCTTC. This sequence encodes CASSSIDRNYGYTF.

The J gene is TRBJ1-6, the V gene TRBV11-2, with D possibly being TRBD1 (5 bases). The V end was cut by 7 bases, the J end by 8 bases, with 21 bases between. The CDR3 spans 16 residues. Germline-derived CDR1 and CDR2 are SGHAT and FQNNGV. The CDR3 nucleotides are TGTGCCAGCACCCAGAGGACATGGGGTCGGGATTCACCCCTCCACTTT. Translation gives CASTQRTWGRDSPLHF.

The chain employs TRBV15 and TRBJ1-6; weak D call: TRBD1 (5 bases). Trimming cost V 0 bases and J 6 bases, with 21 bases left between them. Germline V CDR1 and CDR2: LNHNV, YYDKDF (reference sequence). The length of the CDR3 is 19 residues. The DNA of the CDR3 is TGTGCCACCAGCAGAGATTTAAGCCAGGGTCCTTCTTCTAATTCACCCCTCCACTTT. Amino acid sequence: CATSRDLSQGPSSNSPLHF.

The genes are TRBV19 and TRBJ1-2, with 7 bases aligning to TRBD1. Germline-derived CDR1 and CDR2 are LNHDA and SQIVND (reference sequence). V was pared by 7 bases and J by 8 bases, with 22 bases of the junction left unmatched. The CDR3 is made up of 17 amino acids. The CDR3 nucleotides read TGTGCCAGTACCCCTGAAGGGCCCAGGACAGGCCGGACGGGCTACACCTTC. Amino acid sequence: CASTPEGPRTGRTGYTF.